The 28 T cell receptor beta chains reported below all come from one sample, sequenced in a study of T-cell reconstitution after alpha-beta-depleted transplantation in children. TCRbeta library construction was performed incorporating unique molecular identifiers. Each CDR3 protein is one row after TCRdb ran MiXCR on the PCR reads. The data show about 980,000 distinct CDR3 sequences, about 29% seen once. This material consisted of PBMCs, mostly from graft donor cells, taken 360 days after TCRalphabeta/CD19-depleted stem cell transplant. These receptors were obtained from a boy younger than two who had a stem cell transplant for SCID, so the T cells may come from the graft donor.

V is TRBV25-1 and J is TRBJ1-1, with TRBD1 as a possible D gene (5 bases). Per germline, CDR1 MGHDK and CDR2 SYGVNS. Deletions cut 6 bases from V and 4 bases from J, with 9 bases between. CDR3 length: 12 amino acids. The CDR3: CASRGLSTEAFF. The CDR3 bases are TGTGCCAGCAGGGGACTTTCCACTGAAGCTTTCTTT.

This rearrangement joins TRBV4-1 to TRBJ2-1, with 9 bases that match TRBD1. Looked up from germline, CDR1 is MGHRA and CDR2 is YSYEKL. The CDR3 is 16 amino acids. V trimming: 5 bases; J trimming: 5 bases; junction bases outside the gene matches: 10. CDR3 sequence: CASSRNRGLVNNEQFF. The CDR3, as DNA: TGCGCCAGCAGCAGGAACAGGGGGCTTGTAAACAATGAGCAGTTCTTC.

This clonotype was observed a few times. This chain links TRBV6-1 with TRBJ1-4; 7 positions agree with TRBD1. The V segment lost 6 bases and the J segment 0 bases; nucleotides outside the gene matches: 10. This CDR3 region has 17 residues. Per the germline V gene, CDR1 is MNHNS and CDR2 is SASEGT. The CDR3: CASSHRGIPATNEKLFF. CDR3 DNA: TGTGCCAGCAGCCACAGGGGAATCCCAGCAACTAATGAAAAACTGTTTTTT.

There are a few counts of this clonotype. J is TRBJ2-5 and V is TRBV5-5, with D perhaps being TRBD1 or TRBD2 (6 bases each). Per the germline V gene, CDR1 is SGHKS and CDR2 is YYEKEE (reference sequence). The CDR3 loop spans 16 amino acids. Between the trimmed V and J ends, which lost 4 bases and 2 bases, there was a span of 18 bases. The CDR3 DNA reads TGTGCCAGCAGCCACGGGAAACAGGGAGGACAAGAGACCCAGTACTTC. This sequence encodes CASSHGKQGGQETQYF.

The chain is built from TRBV5-5 and TRBJ2-7; D is ambiguous. The CDR3 extends over 15 amino acids. The germline CDR1 and CDR2 sequences are SGHKS and YYEKEE (reference sequence). Trimming stripped 4 bases from V and 3 bases from J, with 17 bases between. The CDR3 region is CASSLHSPYDYEQYF. CDR3 DNA sequence: TGTGCCAGCAGCCTCCATTCTCCTTACGACTACGAGCAGTACTTC.

The chain couples TRBV7-2 to TRBJ1-1; no clear D. This CDR3 is built from 14 residues. V lost 1 base, J lost 5 bases, and 11 bases lay in between. The germline V gene encodes CDR1 SGHTA and CDR2 FQGNSA. DNA for the CDR3: TGTGCCAGCAGCTTAGGAAGGGTGAGGACTGAAGCTTTCTTT. Protein sequence: CASSLGRVRTEAFF. Looking up the rest from reference TRBV7-2 and TRBJ1-1 gives the full variable domain: GAGVSQSPSNKVTEKGKDVELRCDPISGHTALYWYRQSLGQGLEFLIYFQGNSAPDKSGLPSDRFSAERTGGSVSTLTIQRTQQEDSAVYLCASSLGRVRTEAFFGQGTRLTVV.

The J gene is TRBJ2-7, the V gene TRBV7-9; 8 nucleotides match TRBD1. With V trimmed by 5 bases and J by 3 bases, 9 bases remained unmatched. Germline V CDR1 and CDR2: SEHNR, FQNEAQ (reference sequence). The CDR3 is 15 amino acids. CDR3 loop: CASSRGGTGGYEQYF. The DNA of the CDR3 is TGTGCCAGCAGCCGAGGGGGAACAGGGGGCTACGAGCAGTACTTC.

This clonotype was counted only a few times. This chain connects TRBV20-1 to TRBJ1-1; D may be TRBD1 (5 bases). Trimming shortened V by 1 base and J by 0 bases, and 15 bases separated the two germline ends. The CDR3 totals 16 residues. Germline V CDR1 and CDR2: DFQATT, SNEGSKA (reference sequence). CDR3 DNA: TGCAGTGCTAGAGTTTGGGGGAATGGGATGAACACTGAAGCTTTCTTT. Translation: CSARVWGNGMNTEAFF.

This clonotype has a handful of counts. This chain connects TRBV5-1 to TRBJ2-7; D may match TRBD1 or TRBD2 (5 bases each). The CDR3 sequence is 15 residues long. Germline V lookup: CDR1 SGHRS, CDR2 YFSETQ. Trimming took off 4 bases at V and 2 bases at J, with 16 bases between the two ends. This CDR3 reads CASSIGTVIAYEQYF. The CDR3 DNA sequence: TGCGCCAGCAGCATCGGGACGGTGATAGCCTACGAGCAGTACTTC.

In this sample, this clonotype turned up many times. The CDR3 protein is CASSVTGIAGELFF. The CDR3 nucleotides read TGTGCCAGCAGTGTTACAGGGATCGCCGGGGAGCTGTTTTTT. The gene calls are TRBV25-1 and TRBJ2-2; D might be TRBD1 (6 bases). With 4 bases removed from V and 6 bases from J, the gap between germline ends came to 12 bases. This CDR3 comprises 14 residues. The germline CDR1 and CDR2 sequences are MGHDK and SYGVNS.

The chain combines TRBV2 with TRBJ2-1, with 10 positions matching TRBD1. Germline CDR1 SNHLY, CDR2 FYNNEI. J was trimmed by 9 bases and V by 5 bases; bases with no gene match: 10. The length of the CDR3 is 15 residues. CDR3 coding DNA: TGTGCCAGCAGTCCCGGGACAGGGGTTATGGGTGAGCAGTTCTTC. Protein product: CASSPGTGVMGEQFF.

A few counts support this clonotype. The V and J genes are TRBV7-2 and TRBJ2-7, with D possibly matching TRBD2 (6 bases). V shed 4 bases and J shed 3 bases, with 13 bases lying between them. The CDR3 sequence is 14 residues long. Germline V gene sequence: CDR1 SGHTA, CDR2 FQGNSA. DNA of the CDR3: TGTGCCAGCAGCTCCGGACTAAACCACTACGAGCAGTACTTC. Its translation is CASSSGLNHYEQYF.

This chain links TRBV5-1 with TRBJ2-1; D perhaps matches TRBD2 (6 bases). Germline V gene sequence: CDR1 SGHRS, CDR2 YFSETQ. CDR3 length: 13 amino acids. Between the trimmed V and J ends, which lost 2 bases and 8 bases, there was a span of 11 bases. The CDR3 sequence is CASSFATSDEQFF. The CDR3, as DNA: TGCGCCAGCAGCTTCGCGACTAGTGATGAGCAGTTCTTC. The entire variable domain, with the rest obtained from reference TRBV5-1 and TRBJ2-1, is as follows: KAGVTQTPRYLIKTRGQQVTLSCSPISGHRSVSWYQQTPGQGLQFLFEYFSETQRNKGNFPGRFSGRQFSNSRSEMNVSTLELGDSALYLCASSFATSDEQFFGPGTRLTVL.

V usage is TRBV21-1 and J usage is TRBJ2-7; TRBD1, the table's D call, was not compared with the DNA. TRBV21-1 is marked as a pseudogene. The CDR3 consists of 15 residues. Here the CDR3 reads CASSNLRGPLYEQYF. CDR3 bases: TGTGCCAGCAGCAATCTGAGGGGCCCCCTCTACGAGCAGTACTTC.

CDR3 DNA sequence: TGTGCCAGCAGCCAGGGGATCGGTCAGCCCCAGCATTTT. Translation: CASSQGIGQPQHF. The rearrangement joins TRBV28 to TRBJ1-5; D is perhaps TRBD1 (6 bases). In germline, CDR1 is MDHEN, CDR2 SYDVKM. V lost 6 bases and J 6 bases, leaving 12 bases between the germline ends. This CDR3 comprises 13 residues. Complete variable domain (other parts from reference TRBV28 and TRBJ1-5): DVKVTQSSRYLVKRTGEKVFLECVQDMDHENMFWYRQDPGLGLRLIYFSYDVKMKEKGDIPEGYSVSREKKERFSLILESASTNQTSMYLCASSQGIGQPQHFGDGTRLSIL.

This chain joins TRBV27 and TRBJ2-7, with 12 bases matching TRBD1. Germline CDR1 is MNHEY and CDR2 is SMNVEV (reference sequence). CDR3 size: 16 residues. Unmatched junction bases numbered 11, after V lost 6 bases and J lost 5 bases. CDR3 in amino acids: CASSGTGGPRGDEQYF. DNA of the CDR3: TGTGCCAGCAGCGGGACAGGGGGCCCGCGTGGCGACGAGCAGTACTTC.

This clonotype was seen many times. V is TRBV12-3 or TRBV12-4 and J is TRBJ2-5; 9 bases are a match to TRBD1. The junction had 0 bases not matched to a gene; V was cut back by 6 bases and J by 4 bases. This CDR3 is built from 12 residues. CDR3 DNA: TGTGCCAGCAGGACAGGGGGAGAGACCCAGTACTTC. Amino acid sequence: CASRTGGETQYF.

The chain carries TRBV5-6 and TRBJ2-3, with 7 bases aligning to TRBD2. The CDR3 spans 18 residues. Germline lookup yields CDR1 SGHDT and CDR2 YYEEEE. J was trimmed by 2 bases and V by 4 bases; bases with no gene match: 16. The CDR3 DNA is TGTGCCAGCAGCCTACCGAGTGGGGCTAGCGGAAACACAGATACGCAGTATTTT. It specifies CASSLPSGASGNTDTQYF.

This clonotype was counted only a few times. The V gene is TRBV12-3 or TRBV12-4, the J gene TRBJ2-3; the D is unclear. This CDR3 contains 13 residues. The germline V and J ends were trimmed by 6 bases and 6 bases, with 13 bases remaining between them. In DNA, the CDR3 is TGTGCCAGCAGGGATCGTCTCGGGGATACGCAGTATTTT. It is translated as CASRDRLGDTQYF.

This clonotype was picked up many times. The rearrangement joins TRBV29-1 to TRBJ2-6; D gene uncertain. The CDR3 extends over 12 amino acids. The ends were cut back, 4 bases at V and 3 bases at J, with 4 bases in the middle. CDR1 and CDR2 (germline): SQVTM, ANQGSEA. CDR3 sequence: CSVVSGANVLTF. The CDR3 DNA follows: TGCAGCGTTGTTAGTGGGGCCAACGTCCTGACTTTC.

The rearrangement links TRBV9 to TRBJ2-3, with D tentatively TRBD2 (5 bases). The germline V gene encodes CDR1 SGDLS and CDR2 YYNGEE. CDR3 length: 17 residues. The V and J ends lost 2 bases and 1 base respectively, with 17 bases between them. The CDR3 region is CASSVADWGAGTDTQYF. Here the CDR3 DNA reads TGTGCCAGCAGCGTCGCCGACTGGGGAGCGGGCACAGATACGCAGTATTTT. Supplemented by reference TRBV9 and TRBJ2-3, the full variable domain reads DSGVTQTPKHLITATGQRVTLRCSPRSGDLSVYWYQQSLDQGLQFLIQYYNGEERAKGNILERFSAQQFPDLHSELNLSSLELGDSALYFCASSVADWGAGTDTQYFGPGTRLTVL.

The V and J genes are TRBV14 and TRBJ2-3; D may match TRBD1 or TRBD2 (5 bases each). Looked up from germline, CDR1 is SGHDN and CDR2 is FVKESK. Trimming took 0 bases from V and 7 from J, leaving 11 bases between them. The CDR3 loop spans 14 amino acids. CDR3 sequence reads: CASSQDGARNTQYF. Here the CDR3 DNA reads TGTGCCAGCAGCCAAGACGGGGCGAGGAATACGCAGTATTTT. Based on the CDR3 plus reference TRBV14 and TRBJ2-3, the full variable domain is EAGVTQFPSHSVIEKGQTVTLRCDPISGHDNLYWYRRVMGKEIKFLLHFVKESKQDESGMPNNRFLAERTGGTYSTLKVQPAELEDSGVYFCASSQDGARNTQYFGPGTRLTVL.

To note about this clonotype: Relative to the germline gene, one junction end is altered; a read error may explain this. The chain employs TRBV4-2 and TRBJ1-3, with D possibly matching TRBD1 (5 bases). The CDR3 has 17 residues. Germline CDR1 LGHNA, CDR2 YNFKEQ. This chain's CDR3 is CASTQWDDLTSGNTIYF. The CDR3 region has the DNA TGTGCCAGCACCCAATGGGACGACTTAACCTCTGGAAACACCATATATTTT.

V gene TRBV5-1 combines with J gene TRBJ2-1; 9 bases fit TRBD2. The CDR3 totals 16 residues. Trimming took 0 bases from V and 6 from J; bases not matched to a gene: 7. The germline gives CDR1 SGHRS, CDR2 YFSETQ. CDR3 nucleotide sequence: TGCGCCAGCAGCTTGGCCGGCGGGGGGGCCCTCAATGAGCAGTTCTTC. Its translation: CASSLAGGGALNEQFF.

The chain has TRBV29-1 and TRBJ2-1, with unresolved D. This CDR3 has 12 amino acids. V lost 2 bases and J lost 8, with 10 bases in between. From germline, CDR1 is SQVTM and CDR2 ANQGSEA. The chain's CDR3 is CSVESVSDEQFF. CDR3 sequence (DNA): TGCAGCGTTGAATCCGTTTCCGATGAGCAGTTCTTC.

The V and J genes are TRBV7-9 and TRBJ2-5; possibly TRBD1 for D (6 bases). Germline CDR1 reads SEHNR; CDR2 reads FQNEAQ (reference sequence). The CDR3 has 16 amino acids. Trimming removed 0 bases at V and 2 bases at J, with 13 bases between. As DNA, the CDR3 is TGTGCCAGCAGCTTAGCGCCAGGGGCGAGTCAAGAGACCCAGTACTTC. Its translation is CASSLAPGASQETQYF.

The chain employs TRBV12-3 or TRBV12-4 and TRBJ2-7; 9 bases match TRBD2. V dropped 0 bases and J dropped 1; count of bases not matched to a gene: 4. The CDR3 is 16 amino acids. CDR3 loop: CASSLARSGGSYEQYF. CDR3 DNA: TGTGCCAGCAGTTTAGCGAGAAGCGGGGGGTCCTACGAGCAGTACTTC.

The chain is built from TRBV6-2 or TRBV6-3 and TRBJ2-3; TRBD1 matches at 10 bases. The CDR3 has 16 amino acids. The V segment lost 1 base and the J segment 3 bases; nucleotides outside the gene matches: 4. Germline CDR1 reads MNHEY; CDR2 reads SVGEGT. The CDR3 is CASSYLSGQGTDTQYF. CDR3 nucleotides: TGTGCCAGCAGTTACTTATCGGGACAGGGGACAGATACGCAGTATTTT.